This passage covers 24 T cell receptor beta chains from one sample sequenced in a study of blood T cell repertoires in COVID-19. The repertoire was sequenced with immunoSEQ multiplex PCR; TCRdb's copy has only in-frame clones and lacks some. Among 150,000 to 200,000 clones listed, about 89% were seen once. The specimen was peripheral blood. These receptors all come from a man between 65 and 85 years old with acute or convalescent COVID-19.

The CDR3 DNA reads as TGTGCCAGCAGCCGCGGACAGGGGGAGACCCAGTACTTC. It yields the protein CASSRGQGETQYF. V is TRBV7-3 and J is TRBJ2-5; 9 bases are shared with TRBD1. Per germline, CDR1 SGHTA and CDR2 FQGTGA. This CDR3 spans 13 amino acids. V shed 5 bases and J 5 bases; nucleotides not matched to a gene: 3.

V is TRBV6-5 and J is TRBJ1-3; D is uncertain. This CDR3 is built from 16 residues. Trimming removed 2 bases at V and 0 bases at J, with 11 bases between. CDR1 is MNHEY, CDR2 SVGAGI, per germline. CDR3 protein: CASSYQQPTSGNTIYF. In nucleotides, the CDR3 is TGTGCCAGCAGTTACCAACAGCCTACCTCTGGAAACACCATATATTTT.

This clone showed up just once. The V call is TRBV7-9, the J call TRBJ1-5, with D possibly matching TRBD1 (5 bases). Germline assignment: CDR1 SEHNR and CDR2 FQNEAQ (reference sequence). The CDR3 runs 15 residues. V was cut by 0 bases and J by 6 bases, with 12 bases left in between. CDR3 sequence (DNA): TGTGCCAGCAGCTTAGCGGGGGGGAAAAGTCAGCCCCAGCATTTT. Translated, it gives CASSLAGGKSQPQHF. Looking up the rest from reference TRBV7-9 and TRBJ1-5 gives the full variable domain: DTGVSQNPRHKITKRGQNVTFRCDPISEHNRLYWYRQTLGQGPEFLTYFQNEAQLEKSRLLSDRFSAERPKGSFSTLEIQRTEQGDSAMYLCASSLAGGKSQPQHFGDGTRLSIL.

The genes are TRBV2 and TRBJ2-2, with D perhaps matching TRBD2 (5 bases). Trimming cost V 7 bases and J 2 bases, with 11 bases left between them. The germline V gene has CDR1 SNHLY and CDR2 FYNNEI. This CDR3 comprises 14 residues. The CDR3 reads CASIEGYNTGELFF. The DNA for the CDR3 is TGTGCCAGCATCGAGGGTTATAACACCGGGGAGCTGTTTTTT. Looking up the rest from reference TRBV2 and TRBJ2-2 gives the full variable domain: EPEVTQTPSHQVTQMGQEVILRCVPISNHLYFYWYRQILGQKVEFLVSFYNNEISEKSEIFDDQFSVERPDGSNFTLKIRSTKLEDSAMYFCASIEGYNTGELFFGEGSRLTVL.

V is TRBV5-6 and J is TRBJ2-3; weak D call: TRBD2 (5 bases). Trimming pared 6 bases from V and 6 bases from J, leaving 17 bases between. CDR1 SGHDT and CDR2 YYEEEE come from the germline V gene. The CDR3 has 14 amino acids. The CDR3 sequence is CASTTEAIRDTQYF. The CDR3 nucleotides read TGTGCCAGCACCACGGAGGCCATCCGGGATACGCAGTATTTT. Looking up the rest from reference TRBV5-6 and TRBJ2-3 gives the full variable domain: DAGVTQSPTHLIKTRGQQVTLRCSPKSGHDTVSWYQQALGQGPQFIFQYYEEEERQRGNFPDRFSGHQFPNYSSELNVNALLLGDSALYLCASTTEAIRDTQYFGPGTRLTVL.

The V and J genes are TRBV5-6 and TRBJ1-1, with 8 bases that match TRBD1. This CDR3 spans 11 amino acids. Germline CDR1 reads SGHDT; CDR2 reads YYEEEE. V shed 4 bases, J shed 9 bases, and the junction held 2 bases outside the gene matches. The CDR3: CASSTGGKAFF. Written as DNA, the CDR3 is TGTGCCAGCAGCACAGGGGGGAAAGCTTTCTTT.

This chain joins TRBV4-3 and TRBJ1-6; a possible D gene is TRBD1 (6 bases). V dropped 3 bases and J dropped 10 bases, with 16 bases sitting between them. Germline V gene data show CDR1 as LGHNA and CDR2 as YSLEER. The CDR3 has 15 residues. CDR3 DNA: TGCGCCAGCAGCCAGGAGAGGGGGGGCTACTCACCCCTCCACTTT. Translation gives CASSQERGGYSPLHF.

The CDR3 reads CAISEPGQGDNEQFF. The CDR3 DNA is TGTGCCATTTCGGAGCCGGGACAGGGGGACAATGAGCAGTTCTTC. The V and J genes are TRBV6-6 and TRBJ2-1; 11 bases line up with TRBD1. The ends lost 10 bases at V and 5 bases at J; junction bases unmatched: 10. The CDR3 is made up of 15 amino acids. Germline assignment: CDR1 MNHNY and CDR2 SVGAGI (reference sequence).

The V and J genes are TRBV29-1 and TRBJ2-1, with 10 bases matching TRBD1. The CDR3 runs to 11 residues. V dropped 8 bases and J dropped 14; count of bases not matched to a gene: 9. Germline CDR1 reads SQVTM; CDR2 reads ANQGSEA. The CDR3 DNA reads TGCAGCCTGGGACAGGGGAATGTGGAGTTCTTC. Translating gives CSLGQGNVEFF.

V usage is TRBV4-2 and J usage is TRBJ1-1; a weak D match, TRBD1 (5 bases). There are 13 residues in the CDR3. CDR1 is LGHNA, CDR2 YNFKEQ, per germline. V lost 4 bases to trimming and J lost 1 base, with 7 bases between them. The CDR3, as DNA: TGTGCCAGCAGCCCGGACAAGAACACTGAAGCTTTCTTT. It codes for CASSPDKNTEAFF.

The J gene is TRBJ2-1, the V gene TRBV6-2 or TRBV6-3, with D uncertain. The CDR3 has 14 residues. The V gene lost 6 bases and the J gene lost 9 bases, with 18 bases spanning the gap. The germline V gene encodes CDR1 MNHEY and CDR2 SVGEGT. CDR3 nucleotide sequence: TGTGCCAGCAGCCCCCCCCTAGTGAGTGGTGAGCAGTTCTTC. This codes for CASSPPLVSGEQFF.

This clone was seen only once. This rearrangement joins TRBV27 to TRBJ1-6; 12 nucleotides align to TRBD1. In germline, CDR1 is MNHEY, CDR2 SMNVEV (reference sequence). V dropped 2 bases and J dropped 1; count of bases not matched to a gene: 9. The CDR3 consists of 20 residues. This chain's CDR3 is CASSLKGQGAFKSYNSPLHF. The CDR3 DNA sequence: TGTGCCAGCAGTTTAAAGGGACAGGGGGCGTTTAAATCCTATAATTCACCCCTCCACTTT.

V and J are TRBV18 and TRBJ2-5; no definite D call. Germline V gives CDR1 KGHSH, CDR2 LQKENI. The CDR3 consists of 14 residues. Trimming removed 2 bases at V and 9 bases at J, with 16 bases between. CDR3 amino acids: CASSPGLAGESQYF. In nucleotides, the CDR3 is TGTGCCAGCTCACCAGGGCTCGCCGGTGAATCCCAGTACTTC.

The chain is built from TRBV5-4 and TRBJ2-7; 9 nucleotides line up with TRBD1. Losses at the gene ends were 2 bases for V and 4 bases for J; bases not matched to a gene: 7. Germline CDR1 SGHNT, CDR2 YYREEE (reference sequence). The CDR3 is made up of 15 amino acids. The DNA for the CDR3 is TGTGCCAGCAGCTTCGGACAGGGGTCGATTTACGAGCAGTACTTC. Encoded protein: CASSFGQGSIYEQYF.

The J gene is TRBJ1-3, the V gene TRBV25-1; weak D call: TRBD1 (5 bases). The V gene's germline CDR1 is MGHDK and CDR2 SYGVNS. Trimming took off 6 bases at V and 7 bases at J, with 13 bases between the two ends. The CDR3 loop spans 13 amino acids. The CDR3 region is CASRREGSNTIYF. Here the CDR3 DNA reads TGTGCCAGCAGGAGGGAGGGGAGCAACACCATATATTTT.

This rearrangement joins TRBV15 to TRBJ1-1; 8 nucleotides agree with TRBD1. The V gene's germline CDR1 is LNHNV and CDR2 YYDKDF (reference sequence). CDR3 length: 13 residues. The junction had 7 bases not matched to a gene; V was cut back by 8 bases and J by 5 bases. The CDR3 bases are TGTGCCACCCAGGACAGGGTTGTAACTGAAGCTTTCTTT. Translating it yields CATQDRVVTEAFF.

The chain joins TRBV28 to TRBJ2-1; D perhaps matches TRBD1 (6 bases). The CDR3 sequence is 18 residues long. Trimming removed 4 bases from V and 1 base from J, with 20 bases in between. Germline V lookup: CDR1 MDHEN, CDR2 SYDVKM. In DNA, the CDR3 is TGTGCCAGCAGTTCCCATCTTTTGGGGGCCCCATCCTACAATGAGCAGTTCTTC. Residues: CASSSHLLGAPSYNEQFF.

This chain links TRBV6-4 with TRBJ2-2; tentative D call: TRBD2 (5 bases). Germline V gives CDR1 MRHNA, CDR2 SNTAGT. The CDR3 has 14 residues. The V and J ends lost 6 bases and 3 bases respectively, with 11 bases between them. The CDR3 spells CASSQDSYTGELFF. The CDR3 bases are TGTGCCAGCAGCCAGGACTCATACACCGGGGAGCTGTTTTTT.

The rearrangement links TRBV19 to TRBJ2-1; 8 bases are a match to TRBD1. V shed 5 bases, J shed 4 bases, and the junction held 10 bases outside the gene matches. The length of the CDR3 is 16 residues. Looked up from germline, CDR1 is LNHDA and CDR2 is SQIVND (reference sequence). CDR3 nucleotide sequence: TGTGCCAGTAGTCCTTCCGGACAGGGCCCTTACAATGAGCAGTTCTTC. This sequence encodes CASSPSGQGPYNEQFF.

This chain links TRBV10-3 with TRBJ2-3, with 12 bases aligning to TRBD2. The CDR3 has 15 amino acids. The germline gives CDR1 ENHRY, CDR2 SYGVKD. J lost 3 bases, V lost 4 bases, and 2 bases had no gene match. The DNA of the CDR3 is TGTGCCATCAGTGGGGGACTAGCGGGTACAGATACGCAGTATTTT. Translating it yields CAISGGLAGTDTQYF.

The V gene is TRBV9, the J gene TRBJ2-1; TRBD1 agrees at 12 bases. V was clipped by 2 bases and J by 5 bases; unmatched bases: 14. Germline CDR1 is SGDLS and CDR2 is YYNGEE. This CDR3 has 19 amino acids. In DNA, the CDR3 is TGTGCCAGCAGCGTCGCGGGGTTGGGACAGGGGGCCGATCACAATGAGCAGTTCTTC. Its translation: CASSVAGLGQGADHNEQFF.

This clone has only one observation. The V call is TRBV5-4, the J call TRBJ2-7, with a possible D match to TRBD1 (5 bases). Germline V gives CDR1 SGHNT, CDR2 YYREEE (reference sequence). The CDR3 runs to 13 residues. Trimming removed 5 bases at V and 4 bases at J, with 13 bases between. The CDR3 region has the DNA TGTGCCAGCAGTGGACACCCAAATTACGAGCAGTACTTC. Residues: CASSGHPNYEQYF.

The CDR3 nucleotides are TGCGCCAGCAGAACCTACAGGGGTCATGGCTACACCTTC. Protein: CASRTYRGHGYTF. This chain joins TRBV5-1 and TRBJ1-2; the match to TRBD1 covers 7 bases. Germline-derived CDR1 and CDR2 are SGHRS and YFSETQ. The CDR3 has 13 amino acids. The V segment lost 5 bases and the J segment 6 bases; nucleotides outside the gene matches: 7.

The gene calls are TRBV24-1 and TRBJ1-1, with D possibly matching TRBD1 (5 bases). Germline lookup yields CDR1 KGHDR and CDR2 SFDVKD. Trimming cost V 3 bases and J 6 bases, with 10 bases left between them. This CDR3 is 13 amino acids long. The CDR3 reads CATSDPLRAEAFF. The CDR3 DNA follows: TGTGCCACCAGTGATCCCCTCAGGGCTGAAGCTTTCTTT.